This passage covers 30 T cell receptor beta chains from one sample sequenced in a study of radiation and T cells in renal cell carcinoma. The time point is: blood 2 weeks post-SBRT. Noted treatment: 15 Gy SBRT to primary tumor, nephrectomy 4 weeks later. Using immunoSEQ multiplex PCR, the repertoire was profiled, and TCRdb retains in-frame clones only, with some absent. This table holds about 120,000 clones, about 81% found once. The starting material was blood, obtained from a patient whose treatment included radiotherapy and nephrectomy. These TCRs come from a woman aged 60-70 years with renal cell carcinoma.

V gene TRBV29-1 combines with J gene TRBJ1-1; 8 nucleotides agree with TRBD1. The CDR3 covers 14 residues. Germline trimming cut 5 bases from V and 5 bases from J; bases unmatched to any gene: 10. Germline loops: CDR1 SQVTM, CDR2 ANQGSEA. CDR3 in DNA: TGCAGCGTTCGGCAGGGGGCAAGAGAAACTGAAGCTTTCTTT. This sequence encodes CSVRQGARETEAFF.

J is TRBJ2-4 and V is TRBV6-5, with a weak D call TRBD2 (6 bases). Per germline, CDR1 MNHEY and CDR2 SVGAGI. CDR3 length: 13 amino acids. Trimming left V 7 bases short and J 6 bases short, with 13 bases between. In DNA, the CDR3 is TGTGCCAGCAAATGGCAGGGAGGAAACATTCAGTACTTC. This encodes CASKWQGGNIQYF.

This sequence joins TRBV28 and TRBJ2-7, with 7 bases that match TRBD1. The CDR3 covers 14 residues. J was trimmed by 4 bases and V by 5 bases; bases with no gene match: 8. Germline V gene data show CDR1 as MDHEN and CDR2 as SYDVKM. CDR3 residues: CASSVTGFGYEQYF. The DNA of the CDR3 is TGTGCCAGCAGTGTGACAGGGTTTGGATACGAGCAGTACTTC.

The chain is built from TRBV9 and TRBJ2-1; 9 nucleotides match TRBD1. The ends lost 4 bases at V and 5 bases at J; junction bases unmatched: 7. The CDR3 is 15 residues long. Germline CDR1 reads SGDLS; CDR2 reads YYNGEE. The CDR3 reads CASSPQGALDNEQFF. The DNA of the CDR3 is TGTGCCAGCAGCCCACAGGGGGCGCTGGACAATGAGCAGTTCTTC.

The V gene is TRBV30, the J gene TRBJ1-4; D is undetermined. The ends were cut back, 2 bases at V and 8 bases at J, with 6 bases in the middle. The CDR3 sequence is 11 residues long. CDR1 and CDR2 from the germline V gene are GTSNPN and SVGIG (reference sequence). The CDR3 nucleotides are TGTGCCTGGAGTCCCAAGGAAAAACTGTTTTTT. This encodes CAWSPKEKLFF.

The gene calls are TRBV21-1 and TRBJ1-2; the table's D call, TRBD1, was not checked against the DNA. TRBV21-1 is a recognized pseudogene. This CDR3 region has 17 residues. This CDR3 reads CASSKLAIQAGWHGYTF. In DNA, the CDR3 is TGTGCCAGCAGCAAGTTGGCGATTCAGGCTGGCTGGCATGGCTACACCTTC.

The sample holds a few counts of this clone. The chain links TRBV6-1 to TRBJ1-2; a weak D match, TRBD1 (6 bases). The CDR3 runs 12 residues. V lost 6 bases and J 8 bases, leaving 13 bases between the germline ends. Per the germline V gene, CDR1 is MNHNS and CDR2 is SASEGT. CDR3 region: CASREGGAGYTF. DNA of the CDR3: TGTGCCAGCAGGGAGGGGGGGGCCGGCTACACCTTC.

The chain is built from TRBV27 and TRBJ1-2; 8 nucleotides align to TRBD1. Germline loops: CDR1 MNHEY, CDR2 SMNVEV (reference sequence). Trimming at V came to 4 bases and at J to 2 bases, leaving 3 bases not matched to a gene. The CDR3 sequence is 14 residues long. Written as DNA, the CDR3 is TGTGCCAGCAGTTCAGGGGGCCAAAACTATGGCTACACCTTC. Protein sequence: CASSSGGQNYGYTF.

The chain links TRBV5-4 to TRBJ1-2; D remains ambiguous. The germline V gene has CDR1 SGHNT and CDR2 YYREEE (reference sequence). The CDR3 sequence is 12 residues long. Between the trimmed V and J ends, which lost 4 bases and 4 bases, there was a span of 8 bases. The CDR3 loop is CASSPAGYGYTF. DNA for the CDR3: TGTGCCAGCAGCCCGGCCGGCTATGGCTACACCTTC.

V is TRBV4-3 and J is TRBJ1-4; 9 nucleotides line up with TRBD1. The J segment lost 6 bases and the V segment lost 0 bases, leaving 2 bases of the junction unmatched. Germline values: CDR1 LGHNA, CDR2 YSLEER. The CDR3 has 15 residues. As DNA, the CDR3 is TGCGCCAGCAGCCAAGAGACAGGGGGACATGAAAAACTGTTTTTT. It codes for CASSQETGGHEKLFF.

The chain is built from TRBV30 and TRBJ1-6, with 8 bases matching TRBD1. After removal of 4 bases from V and 10 bases from J, the junction contained 12 bases not matched to a gene. This CDR3 is built from 15 residues. Germline CDR1 is GTSNPN and CDR2 is SVGIG (reference sequence). Here the CDR3 DNA reads TGTGCCTGGAACAAGGGACAGGCCAGGGGATCACCCCTCCACTTT. This gives the protein CAWNKGQARGSPLHF.

The V and J genes are TRBV7-9 and TRBJ2-3; D gene unclear. Germline V gene sequence: CDR1 SEHNR, CDR2 FQNEAQ (reference sequence). With 4 bases removed from V and 6 bases from J, the gap between germline ends came to 17 bases. The CDR3 loop spans 15 amino acids. CDR3 DNA: TGTGCCAGCAGCTCCCCGACTGGGGTTTTGGATACGCAGTATTTT. Its protein product is CASSSPTGVLDTQYF.

V usage is TRBV28 and J usage is TRBJ1-2; a possible D gene is TRBD1 (6 bases). The CDR3 contains 16 residues. Germline values: CDR1 MDHEN, CDR2 SYDVKM. Between the trimmed V and J ends, which lost 7 bases and 5 bases, there was a span of 23 bases. In DNA, the CDR3 is TGTGCCAGCACCTTACCGAGGGGAGGGGGGAGATATGGCTACACCTTC. This sequence encodes CASTLPRGGGRYGYTF.

This chain uses TRBV9 with TRBJ1-5; maybe TRBD1 (5 bases). Trimming took off 4 bases at V and 1 base at J, with 9 bases between the two ends. The CDR3 is made up of 14 amino acids. Germline V gives CDR1 SGDLS, CDR2 YYNGEE. This CDR3 reads CASSQGVSNQPQHF. The CDR3 DNA sequence: TGTGCCAGCAGCCAAGGGGTGAGCAATCAGCCCCAGCATTTT.

The rearrangement joins TRBV7-2 to TRBJ2-7; 10 bases agree with TRBD2. The CDR3 contains 16 residues. The V gene's germline CDR1 is SGHTA and CDR2 FQGNSA. The V gene end was trimmed by 5 bases and the J gene end by 3 bases; junction bases not matched to a gene: 10. The CDR3 nucleotides read TGTGCCAGCAGCCGGACCCCGGCTAGCGGGAGCTACGAGCAGTACTTC. It yields the protein CASSRTPASGSYEQYF.

The rearrangement links TRBV7-9 to TRBJ1-3; TRBD1 matches at 9 bases. Trimming removed 8 bases from V and 7 bases from J; junction bases left unmatched: 6. CDR1 and CDR2 (germline): SEHNR, FQNEAQ (reference sequence). The CDR3 is 13 residues long. The CDR3 bases are TGTGCCAGCGGGACAGGGCAAGGGAACACCATATATTTT. Protein: CASGTGQGNTIYF. Drawing the rest from reference TRBV7-9 and TRBJ1-3, the complete variable domain is DTGVSQNPRHKITKRGQNVTFRCDPISEHNRLYWYRQTLGQGPEFLTYFQNEAQLEKSRLLSDRFSAERPKGSFSTLEIQRTEQGDSAMYLCASGTGQGNTIYFGEGSWLTVV.

This chain connects TRBV6-6 to TRBJ2-1, with a possible D match to TRBD2 (5 bases). The CDR3 length is 15 residues. V lost 7 bases and J 4 bases, leaving 17 bases between the germline ends. CDR1 MNHNY and CDR2 SVGAGI come from the germline V gene (reference sequence). CDR3 in DNA: TGTGCCAGCACCTACGGACTCACAGCGTACAATGAGCAGTTCTTC. Its translation: CASTYGLTAYNEQFF.

The chain combines TRBV4-3 with TRBJ2-7, with 8 bases fitting TRBD2. This CDR3 comprises 16 residues. In germline, CDR1 is LGHNA, CDR2 YSLEER. Losses at the gene ends were 3 bases for V and 3 bases for J; bases not matched to a gene: 10. Written as DNA, the CDR3 is TGCGCCAGCAGCCAGTCCCACCCGAGCGGGAGCTACGAGCAGTACTTC. This codes for CASSQSHPSGSYEQYF.

This chain links TRBV19 with TRBJ1-4; D gene unclear. The CDR3 has 19 amino acids. Per the germline V gene, CDR1 is LNHDA and CDR2 is SQIVND (reference sequence). V was pared by 7 bases and J by 8 bases, with 32 bases between. CDR3 coding DNA: TGTGCCAGTAAAGCCTCGCTGGCTATCGAGCAGGCGTCAGCGGAAAAACTGTTTTTT. It encodes CASKASLAIEQASAEKLFF.

The chain has TRBV9 and TRBJ2-7; 9 bases line up with TRBD1. CDR3 size: 15 residues. The V and J ends lost 1 base and 3 bases, in that order; junction bases with no gene match: 5. Germline CDR1 reads SGDLS; CDR2 reads YYNGEE. The CDR3 DNA sequence: TGTGCCAGCAGCGTATCGGGACAGGGAGGCTACGAGCAGTACTTC. Translation gives CASSVSGQGGYEQYF.

The chain joins TRBV5-4 to TRBJ1-2; 7 nucleotides match TRBD1. Germline CDR1 is SGHNT and CDR2 is YYREEE (reference sequence). V lost 4 bases and J lost 4; bases outside the gene matches: 10. CDR3 length: 15 amino acids. Here the CDR3 DNA reads TGTGCCAGCAGCCTGGAGGGGGCAGGGCTCTATGGCTACACCTTC. It codes for CASSLEGAGLYGYTF. Complete variable domain (other parts from reference TRBV5-4 and TRBJ1-2): ETGVTQSPTHLIKTRGQQVTLRCSSQSGHNTVSWYQQALGQGPQFIFQYYREEENGRGNFPPRFSGLQFPNYSSELNVNALELDDSALYLCASSLEGAGLYGYTFGSGTRLTVV.

The V gene is TRBV9, the J gene TRBJ2-5; TRBD1 matches 12 bases. The J call could be wrong; TRBJ2-7 is a better fit for the DNA end. CDR3 length: 17 residues. CDR1 SGDLS and CDR2 YYNGEE come from the germline V gene. The CDR3 region has the DNA TGTGCCAGCAGCTTATCCGGGACAGGGGGCCAAGTGAGCGAGCAGTACTTC. This translates into CASSLSGTGGQVSEQYF.

The J gene is TRBJ1-2, the V gene TRBV5-4; D possibly corresponds to TRBD1 (5 bases). V was clipped by 2 bases and J by 0 bases, with 11 bases between them. The CDR3 covers 15 residues. Germline V gene data show CDR1 as SGHNT and CDR2 as YYREEE (reference sequence). DNA of the CDR3: TGTGCCAGCAGCTTAAGACAGCCGCCTAACTATGGCTACACCTTC. Translation: CASSLRQPPNYGYTF.

The rearrangement uses TRBV28 and TRBJ1-2, with unresolved D. The CDR3 covers 11 residues. Germline CDR1 and CDR2: MDHEN and SYDVKM. Trimming removed 5 bases at V and 8 bases at J, with 9 bases between. CDR3 region: CASSPSVGYTF. The CDR3 DNA sequence: TGTGCCAGCAGTCCCTCGGTAGGCTACACCTTC.

The chain employs TRBV6-5 and TRBJ2-3; the D call may be TRBD1 or TRBD2 (5 bases each). CDR1 and CDR2 (germline): MNHEY, SVGAGI. V was trimmed by 6 bases and J by 4 bases, leaving 17 bases between them. The CDR3 spans 15 residues. The CDR3: CASSARVPGPDTQYF. The CDR3 nucleotides read TGTGCCAGCAGCGCCCGGGTCCCGGGGCCAGATACGCAGTATTTT.

Written as DNA, the CDR3 is TGCGCCAGCAGCCAAGAGGACCTGGGCAATCAGCCCCAGCATTTT. It translates to CASSQEDLGNQPQHF. The V call is TRBV4-1, the J call TRBJ1-5; D unresolved. The CDR3 totals 15 residues. Between the trimmed V and J ends, which lost 0 bases and 2 bases, there was a span of 8 bases. Looked up from germline, CDR1 is MGHRA and CDR2 is YSYEKL.

The chain links TRBV10-2 to TRBJ2-7, with D possibly called TRBD1 or TRBD2 (7 bases each). Between the trimmed V and J ends, which lost 3 bases and 5 bases, there was a span of 17 bases. Germline V gives CDR1 WSHSY, CDR2 SAAADI. The CDR3 has 15 residues. The CDR3 here is CASSDPGGGNHEQYF. CDR3 DNA: TGCGCCAGCAGTGATCCAGGGGGAGGGAACCACGAGCAGTACTTC.

The CDR3 loop reads CSVDENTGELFF. DNA of the CDR3: TGCAGCGTTGATGAGAACACCGGGGAGCTGTTTTTT. This rearrangement joins TRBV29-1 to TRBJ2-2, with D unclear. V gave up 3 bases and J gave up 1 base, with 3 bases separating them. The CDR3 loop spans 12 amino acids. The germline gives CDR1 SQVTM, CDR2 ANQGSEA.

This rearrangement joins TRBV7-6 to TRBJ2-5, with D hard to call. This CDR3 comprises 13 residues. The V gene's germline CDR1 is SGHVS and CDR2 FNYEAQ. V dropped 2 bases and J dropped 0 bases, with 4 bases sitting between them. CDR3 residues: CASSLFDQETQYF. The CDR3 region has the DNA TGTGCCAGCAGCTTATTCGACCAAGAGACCCAGTACTTC.

V and J are TRBV7-2 and TRBJ2-2; TRBD1 matches 9 bases. The J segment lost 4 bases and the V segment lost 1 base, leaving 1 base of the junction unmatched. The length of the CDR3 is 15 residues. CDR1 SGHTA and CDR2 FQGNSA come from the germline V gene. Here the CDR3 reads CASSLVTGGTGELFF. DNA of the CDR3: TGTGCCAGCAGCTTAGTGACAGGGGGCACCGGGGAGCTGTTTTTT.